This T cell receptor (beta chain) is from a study of blood T cell repertoires in COVID-19 (dated by TCRdb to 2020 to 2022). Background on the whole study: Collaborator samples came from the United States, Italy and Spain and covered acute and convalescent phases of COVID-19. The prospective study material was composed of cDNA or gDNA derived from T cells, B-cell-depleted T cells, or PBMCs. The dataset comprised deeply sampled blood TCRbeta repertoires from subjects exposed to, actively infected with, or recovered from COVID-19. The repertoires were released in a freely available public database intended as a resource for research on the immune response to SARS-CoV-2. The samples were drawn from two sources: the first 160 participants of the ongoing ImmuneRACE study, and about 1,300 subjects contributed by 6 global collaborators. Nearly every sample came with metadata listing a de-identified subject ID, COVID-19 status, age in years and sex. Where HLA class I and class II types were available, the types were taken from metadata supplied by the sample provider, not from assay-based typing. The paper's findings and limits, for the study overall: Clinical and demographic metadata were provided uncurated, with the amount varying by source and participant.

TCRbeta CDR3 regions were amplified from genomic DNA using the immunoSEQ Assay, a bias-controlled multiplex PCR. The study's own analysis went as follows. The number of nucleated cells in each sample was estimated by amplification of reference gene primers within the assay. To quantify the absolute abundance of each unique TCRbeta CDR3 rearrangement, sequence reads were collapsed and filtered. For each sample, productive Simpson clonality was calculated as the square root of Simpson's diversity index over productive rearrangements. The source is immuneACCESS, and TCRdb retained only in-frame sequences with V and J called. Part of the clones is not carried over; for the studies checked, unresolved V genes explain less than half of this, and the remainder is unexplained. D and trimming were read from the DNA, whereas the V and J calls and clone size are those reported in that table. In all, the sample holds 200,000 or so clones, and 89% of those were seen once. Jointly, the top ten make up 2% to 2.5% of the sample.

In the prospective study, participants were roughly 18 to 100 years old, resided in about two dozen geographic areas of the United States, and were enrolled through a virtual design. In the prospective study, cohorts were assigned on the basis of participant-reported clinical history obtained from a screening survey and a study questionnaire. Each participant in the prospective study had whole blood, serum and a nasopharyngeal or oropharyngeal swab collected by mobile phlebotomists. Additional blood draws and questionnaires over a 2-month period could optionally be provided by prospective study participants. Before DNA extraction, prospective study blood samples were shipped either frozen or at room temperature. As concerns this clone: Its antigen specificity is not known. No qualities accompany the bases; no much larger clone lies one base away.

The germline ends are 7 bases apart after V is trimmed by 0 bases and J by 2 bases. The germline V gene provides CDR1 KGHSH and CDR2 LQKENI. From the cysteine through the phenylalanine, the CDR3 covers 14 amino acids. Solely the CDR3 DNA is kept, with 42 bases framed from the first base. The sequence came from a woman aged 40 to 50 with acute COVID-19. Sequencing was performed on PBMCs or T cells enriched from blood (not recorded which). The chain was built from TRBV18 and TRBJ2-5; TRBD2 is perhaps the D gene, given 6 matching bases. The nucleotides are TGTGCCAGCTCACCACCGACTAGTCAAGAGACCCAGTACTTC. The translation is CASSPPTSQETQYF.